The 7 T cell receptor beta chains below all came from one sample that was sequenced in a study of cytomegalovirus exposure and HLA in healthy donors. Primers for the PCR totalled 60 Vbeta and 13 Jbeta. TCRdb keeps only in-frame clones here, not all; method: immunoSEQ multiplex PCR. The sample lists under 100,000 clones; around 74% were seen once. Sample: PBMCs. The receptor source for this set is a boy younger than 18 in good health and CMV-seronegative.

V gene TRBV28 combines with J gene TRBJ1-1; tentatively, D is TRBD1 (5 bases). Germline assignment: CDR1 MDHEN and CDR2 SYDVKM. Trimming left V 6 bases short and J 4 bases short, with 9 bases between. The CDR3 contains 12 residues. Here the CDR3 DNA reads TGTGCCAGCAGCCAGGGTAGCACTGAAGCTTTCTTT. Protein sequence: CASSQGSTEAFF.

This clone turned up a few times. The rearrangement links TRBV29-1 to TRBJ2-7; 12 nucleotides agree with TRBD2. This CDR3 is 14 amino acids long. Germline-derived CDR1 and CDR2 are SQVTM and ANQGSEA. V was pared by 6 bases and J by 6 bases, with 9 bases of the junction left unmatched. The CDR3 DNA sequence: TGCAGCGTCCAACTAGCGGGGGGCCGGGGCGAGCAGTACTTC. It specifies CSVQLAGGRGEQYF.

The chain couples TRBV28 to TRBJ2-7; D may be TRBD1 (5 bases). The V gene's germline CDR1 is MDHEN and CDR2 SYDVKM. Trimming left V 1 base short and J 4 bases short, with 14 bases between. This CDR3 spans 15 amino acids. The CDR3 protein is CASSLFRKGVYEQYF. The CDR3 DNA is TGTGCCAGCAGTTTATTCAGGAAAGGGGTTTACGAGCAGTACTTC.

The chain joins TRBV4-3 to TRBJ1-1; 9 bases match TRBD1. Trimming at V came to 3 bases and at J to 4 bases, leaving 3 bases not matched to a gene. Germline V CDR1 and CDR2: LGHNA, YSLEER. This CDR3 has 14 residues. The DNA of the CDR3 is TGCGCCAGCAGCCACCTGGACAGGGGCACTGAAGCTTTCTTT. Translated: CASSHLDRGTEAFF.

The chain recombines TRBV4-3 with TRBJ1-2, with D perhaps TRBD1 (6 bases). Germline V gives CDR1 LGHNA, CDR2 YSLEER. This CDR3 has 12 residues. With 5 bases removed from V and 7 bases from J, the gap between germline ends came to 11 bases. The CDR3 DNA is TGCGCCAGCAGCGAGGGGGTGGGTGGCTACACCTTC. Protein sequence: CASSEGVGGYTF.

This rearrangement joins TRBV5-1 to TRBJ1-1; D gene uncertain. The germline CDR1 and CDR2 sequences are SGHRS and YFSETQ. V was clipped by 3 bases and J by 2 bases, with 11 bases between them. This CDR3 has 14 amino acids. The CDR3, as DNA: TGCGCCAGCAGCTCTACCATGGGCAACACTGAAGCTTTCTTT. Translation gives CASSSTMGNTEAFF. Supplemented by reference TRBV5-1 and TRBJ1-1, the full variable domain reads KAGVTQTPRYLIKTRGQQVTLSCSPISGHRSVSWYQQTPGQGLQFLFEYFSETQRNKGNFPGRFSGRQFSNSRSEMNVSTLELGDSALYLCASSSTMGNTEAFFGQGTRLTVV.

The chain is built from TRBV28 and TRBJ1-1; D remains unclear. The V end was cut by 11 bases, the J end by 1 base, with 8 bases between. The CDR3 has 11 amino acids. CDR1 is MDHEN, CDR2 SYDVKM, per germline. The CDR3 DNA sequence: TGTGCCGCGGAAACGAACACTGAAGCTTTCTTT. Its translation: CAAETNTEAFF.